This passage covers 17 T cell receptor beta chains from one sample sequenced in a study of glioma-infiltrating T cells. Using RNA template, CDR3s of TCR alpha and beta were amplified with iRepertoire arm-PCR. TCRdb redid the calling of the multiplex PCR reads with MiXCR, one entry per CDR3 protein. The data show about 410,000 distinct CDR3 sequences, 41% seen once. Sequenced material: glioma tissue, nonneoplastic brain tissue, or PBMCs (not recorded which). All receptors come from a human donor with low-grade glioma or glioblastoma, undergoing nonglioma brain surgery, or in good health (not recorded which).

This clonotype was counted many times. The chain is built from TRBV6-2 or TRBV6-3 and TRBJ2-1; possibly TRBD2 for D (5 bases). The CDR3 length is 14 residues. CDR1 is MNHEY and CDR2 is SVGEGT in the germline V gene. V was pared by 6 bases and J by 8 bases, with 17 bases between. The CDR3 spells CASSPFFGIDEQFF. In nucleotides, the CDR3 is TGTGCCAGCAGCCCCTTCTTCGGGATCGATGAGCAGTTCTTC.

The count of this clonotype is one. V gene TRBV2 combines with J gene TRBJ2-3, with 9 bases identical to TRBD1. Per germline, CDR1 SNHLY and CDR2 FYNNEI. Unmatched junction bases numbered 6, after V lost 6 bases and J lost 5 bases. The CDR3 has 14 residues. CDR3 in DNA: TGTGCCAGCAGGATGGACAGGGGCAAAGATACGCAGTATTTT. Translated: CASRMDRGKDTQYF.

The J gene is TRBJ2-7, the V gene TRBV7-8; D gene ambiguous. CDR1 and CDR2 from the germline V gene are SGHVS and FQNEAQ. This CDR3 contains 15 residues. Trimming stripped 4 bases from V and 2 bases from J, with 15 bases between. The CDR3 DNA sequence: TGTGCCAGCAGCTCCTGGACCGGTGCAACCTACGAGCAGTACTTC. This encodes CASSSWTGATYEQYF.

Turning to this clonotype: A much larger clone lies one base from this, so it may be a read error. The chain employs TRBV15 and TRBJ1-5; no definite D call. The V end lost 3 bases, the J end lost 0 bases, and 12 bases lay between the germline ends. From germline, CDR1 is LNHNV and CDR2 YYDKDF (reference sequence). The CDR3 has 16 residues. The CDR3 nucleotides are TGTGCCACCAGCAGTAGTGGCAGCTATAGCAATCAGCCCCAGCATTTT. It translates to CATSSSGSYSNQPQHF.

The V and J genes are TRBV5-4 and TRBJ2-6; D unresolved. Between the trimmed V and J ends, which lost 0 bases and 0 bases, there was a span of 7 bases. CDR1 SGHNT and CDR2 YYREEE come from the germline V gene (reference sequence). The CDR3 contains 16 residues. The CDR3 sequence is CASSLDANSGANVLTF. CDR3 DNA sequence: TGTGCCAGCAGCTTGGATGCAAACTCTGGGGCCAACGTCCTGACTTTC.

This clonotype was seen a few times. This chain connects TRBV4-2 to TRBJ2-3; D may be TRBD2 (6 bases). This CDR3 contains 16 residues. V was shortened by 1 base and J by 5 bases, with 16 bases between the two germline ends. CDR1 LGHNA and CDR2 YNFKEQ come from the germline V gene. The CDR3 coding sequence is TGTGCCAGCAGCCAAGCACTAGCAGCATTTGGAGATACGCAGTATTTT. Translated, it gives CASSQALAAFGDTQYF.

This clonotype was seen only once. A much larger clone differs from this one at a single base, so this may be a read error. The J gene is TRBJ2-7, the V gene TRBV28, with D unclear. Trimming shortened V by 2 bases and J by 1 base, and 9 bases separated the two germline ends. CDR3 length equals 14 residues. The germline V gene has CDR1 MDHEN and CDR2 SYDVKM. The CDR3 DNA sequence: TGTGCCAGCAGTTTACGACGGGTTTCCTACGAGCAGTACTTC. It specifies CASSLRRVSYEQYF.

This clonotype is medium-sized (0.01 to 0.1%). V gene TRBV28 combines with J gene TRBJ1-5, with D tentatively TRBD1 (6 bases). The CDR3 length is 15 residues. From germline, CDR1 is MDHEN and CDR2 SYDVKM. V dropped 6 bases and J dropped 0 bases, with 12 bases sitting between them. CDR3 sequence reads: CASSPTGHSNQPQHF. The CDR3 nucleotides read TGTGCCAGCAGCCCGACGGGACATAGCAATCAGCCCCAGCATTTT.

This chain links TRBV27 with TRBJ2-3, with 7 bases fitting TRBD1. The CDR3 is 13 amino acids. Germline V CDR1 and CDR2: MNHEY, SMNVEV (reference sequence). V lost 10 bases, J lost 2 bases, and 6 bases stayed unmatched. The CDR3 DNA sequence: TGTGCCACGAGGGGGACAGCCACAGATACGCAGTATTTT. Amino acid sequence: CATRGTATDTQYF.

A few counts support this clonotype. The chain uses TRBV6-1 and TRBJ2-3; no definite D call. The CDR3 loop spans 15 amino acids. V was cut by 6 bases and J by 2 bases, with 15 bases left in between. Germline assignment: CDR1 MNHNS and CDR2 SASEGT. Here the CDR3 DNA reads TGTGCCAGCAGAAATTGGCTGAATCCCACAGATACGCAGTATTTT. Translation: CASRNWLNPTDTQYF.

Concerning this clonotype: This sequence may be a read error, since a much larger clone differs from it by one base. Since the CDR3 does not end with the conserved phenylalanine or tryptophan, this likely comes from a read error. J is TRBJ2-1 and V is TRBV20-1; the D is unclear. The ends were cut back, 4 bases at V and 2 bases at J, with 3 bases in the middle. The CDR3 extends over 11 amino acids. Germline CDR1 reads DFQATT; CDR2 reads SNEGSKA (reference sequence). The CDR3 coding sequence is TGCAGTGCTACGACCTACAATGAGCAGTTCTCC. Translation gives CSATTYNEQFS.

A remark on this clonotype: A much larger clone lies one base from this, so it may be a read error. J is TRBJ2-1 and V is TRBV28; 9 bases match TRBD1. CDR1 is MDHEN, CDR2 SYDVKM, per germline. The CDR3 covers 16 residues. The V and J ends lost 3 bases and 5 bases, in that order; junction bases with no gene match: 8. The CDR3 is CASSFQSGQGDNEQFF. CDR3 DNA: TGTGCCAGCAGTTTCCAGTCGGGACAGGGCGACAATGAGCAGTTCTTC.

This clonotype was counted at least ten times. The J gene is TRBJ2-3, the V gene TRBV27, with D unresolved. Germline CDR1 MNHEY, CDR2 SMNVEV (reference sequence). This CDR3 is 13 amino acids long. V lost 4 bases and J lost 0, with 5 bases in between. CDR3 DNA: TGTGCCAGCAGTTACGTTAGCACAGATACGCAGTATTTT. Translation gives CASSYVSTDTQYF.

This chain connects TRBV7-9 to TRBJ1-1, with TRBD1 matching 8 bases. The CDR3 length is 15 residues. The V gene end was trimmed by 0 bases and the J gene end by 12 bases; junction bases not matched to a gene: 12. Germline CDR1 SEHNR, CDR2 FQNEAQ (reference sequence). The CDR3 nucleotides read TGTGCCAGCAGCTTAGCGACAGGGGCCCACCGGGCGCCTTTCTTT. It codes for CASSLATGAHRAPFF.

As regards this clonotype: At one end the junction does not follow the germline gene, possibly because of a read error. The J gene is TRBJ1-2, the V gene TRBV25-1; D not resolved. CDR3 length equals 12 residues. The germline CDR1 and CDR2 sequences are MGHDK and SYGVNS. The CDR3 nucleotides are TGTGCCAGCAGTGCTCTCAGAGTTGGCTACGCCTTC. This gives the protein CASSALRVGYAF.

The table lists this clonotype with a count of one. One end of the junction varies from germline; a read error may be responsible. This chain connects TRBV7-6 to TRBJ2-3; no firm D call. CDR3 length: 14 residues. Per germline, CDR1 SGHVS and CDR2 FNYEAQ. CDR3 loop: CASTLVDGSDTQYF. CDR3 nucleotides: TGTGCCAGCACCTTAGTCGATGGGTCAGATACGCAGTATTTT. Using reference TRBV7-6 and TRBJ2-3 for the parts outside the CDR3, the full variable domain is GAGVSQSPRYKVTKRGQDVALRCDPISGHVSLYWYRQALGQGPEFLTYFNYEAQQDKSGLPNDRFSAERPEGSISTLTIQRTEQRDSAMYRCASTLVDGSDTQYFGPGTRLTVL.

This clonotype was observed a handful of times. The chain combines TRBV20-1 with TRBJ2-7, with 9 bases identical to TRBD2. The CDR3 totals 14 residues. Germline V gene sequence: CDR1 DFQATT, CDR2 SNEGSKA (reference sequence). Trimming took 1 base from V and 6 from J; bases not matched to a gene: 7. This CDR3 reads CSARVGTSYIEQYF. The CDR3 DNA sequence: TGCAGTGCTAGAGTAGGGACTAGCTATATCGAGCAGTACTTC.